This T cell receptor beta chain emerged from a study of T-cell memory formation after mild COVID-19 (dated by TCRdb to the early 2020s). About the full investigation: TCR sequence clusters from the two donors were found to be largely donor specific. The cohort was made up of two young adult volunteers, one female and one male, who were previously healthy. Longitudinal TCRalpha and TCRbeta repertoire sequencing tracked T-cell clones expanding and contracting after mild COVID-19 in two donors. The research as a whole found: The study covered only a couple of mild cases, and larger cohorts including severe cases with pre-infection samples were considered necessary. Contracting CD4+ clones were found mainly in CM and EM memory subsets, while CD8+ clones were enriched in EMRA. Some responding clones were detected in pre-infection memory, suggesting pre-existing cross-reactive memory T cells joined the SARS-CoV-2 response. Clones that contracted from day 15 to 85 showed balanced CD4/CD8 phenotypes, whereas a second wave of clones that expanded from day 15 to 37 leaned towards CD4+. Whether the second-wave clones peaking on day 37 were SARS-CoV-2 specific was not confirmed.

PBMCs were isolated by Ficoll-Paque density gradient centrifugation. Sequencer: Illumina NovaSeq 6000. TCRalpha and TCRbeta cDNA libraries were constructed by 5'RACE with constant-segment primers, with sample barcodes and unique molecular identifiers being introduced. RNA was extracted from every sample with Trizol reagent. Libraries were amplified in two PCR steps, with a second sample barcode and Illumina TruSeq adapters added in the second step. Libraries were sequenced on an Illumina NovaSeq with 2 x 150 bp paired-end reads. The authors' analysis ran thus. With migec v1.2.7, reads were demultiplexed and then collapsed into UMI-guided consensus sequences. Using mixcr v2.1.11, the UMI consensuses were aligned to TRA and TRB V and J templates and assembled into clonotypes. A clonotype was counted as expanded or contracted only when both edgeR and NoisET called the clonotype significant, with the noise models trained on biological replicates. For edgeR calls, the cutoffs were a false discovery rate-adjusted p below 0.01 and a log2 fold-change threshold of 1. As an exploratory analysis of dynamics, max-normalized trajectories of the 1000 most abundant clonotypes were examined by PCA with hierarchical clustering. The CD4 or CD8 phenotype of responding clones was assigned using the separately sequenced CD4+ and CD8+ repertoires. TCRdb trimmed public reads at Q25 via fastp, called clones via MiXCR and kept in-frame beta chains. Each record represents a unique CDR3 protein, reported with the most common genes and DNA among its rows. These V and J calls derive from TCRdb rather than the authors' analysis. The sample data list 300,000 to 400,000 distinct CDR3 sequences, and 10% to 15% of these were observed just once. About 20% of the sample is taken by the ten largest.

Ends trimmed: V by 6 bases, J by 0 bases; bases unmatched to a gene: 4. Sequences MNHNS (CDR1) and SASEGT (CDR2) are obtained from the germline V gene. From the cysteine up to the phenylalanine, the CDR3 has a length of 14 residues. This entry keeps only the CDR3 DNA: 42 bases, framed from base 1. This clonotype was seen only a few times. The clone's antigen remains unknown. No base quality values were provided; no much bigger clone lies one nucleotide off. The source of this sequence is a man between 18 and 29 years old who had mild COVID-19 (a few samples of this study predate the infection). The sample titles of this study are shuffled in the database, so cell type and time point are left out; the donor was told from shared clones. The chain couples TRBV6-1 to TRBJ1-1, with 7 central nucleotides matching TRBD1. The sample taken for sequencing was PBMCs or a T cell subset sorted from them (not recorded which). The DNA reads as follows: TGTGCCAGCAGGCCGGGACAGTTGAACACTGAAGCTTTCTTT. This yields the protein CASRPGQLNTEAFF.